This T cell receptor (beta chain) was identified during a study of cytomegalovirus exposure and HLA in healthy donors. PCR employed 60 Vbeta and 13 Jbeta primers. Assay: immunoSEQ multiplex PCR; the TCRdb copy retains only in-frame clones and omits some. This sample's table has about 39,000 clones. V lost 2 bases and J lost 0; bases outside the gene matches: 15. The CDR3 is 20 amino acids. Germline CDR1 MNHEY, CDR2 SMNVEV (reference sequence). Sequenced: PBMCs. The rearrangement links TRBV27 to TRBJ2-1; TRBD2 aligns across 8 bases. This TCR came from a woman aged 25 to 39 in good health and CMV-seropositive. This CDR3 is CASSLKPRTSFLSSYNEQFF. As DNA, the CDR3 is TGTGCCAGCAGTTTAAAGCCGAGGACTAGCTTCTTGAGCTCCTACAATGAGCAGTTCTTC.